Reported below is one T cell receptor (beta chain). Its cognate antigen is unknown. TCRdb re-derived calls from the reads in MiXCR, one entry per CDR3 protein. This sample has about 740,000 distinct CDR3 sequences, with roughly 35% found just once. This sample was taken from a study of T cell repertoires in cytomegalovirus infection. Study-wide context: Both a matching HLA type and CMV infection were indicated by public TCR beta signatures.

The CDR3 has 14 residues. V shed 3 bases and J shed 6 bases, with 15 bases lying between them. Notes on the study in general: The ex vivo response was dominated by HLA-C-restricted CMV-specific TCR beta clonotypes.

This receptor was taken from a human donor in good health (CMV status not recorded). Some clones in this sample may be carry-over from other donors' samples. The sequenced sample consisted of PBMCs. The rearrangement joins TRBV12-3 or TRBV12-4 to TRBJ2-7; no clear D. CDR3 sequence (DNA): TGTGCCAGCAGTTTTTCCTTCCCTCGAGGCGAGCAGTACTTC. The encoded protein is CASSFSFPRGEQYF.